The 21 T cell receptor beta chains below come from one sample, sequenced in a study of cytomegalovirus exposure and HLA in healthy donors. It was with 60 Vbeta and 13 Jbeta primers that the PCR ran. Clones were sequenced by immunoSEQ multiplex PCR, and TCRdb holds only the in-frame ones, with some missing. The profile shows about 140,000 clones, around 79% of them singletons. The source material was PBMCs. Receptors were obtained from a woman aged 50 to 60 in good health and CMV-seropositive.

The chain couples TRBV5-4 to TRBJ2-7, with D possibly being TRBD1 (5 bases). This CDR3 has 14 amino acids. Germline V gene data show CDR1 as SGHNT and CDR2 as YYREEE (reference sequence). V lost 4 bases and J lost 2, with 13 bases in between. The CDR3 protein is CASSSFPGTYEQYF. The CDR3 DNA sequence: TGTGCCAGCAGCAGTTTCCCAGGGACCTACGAGCAGTACTTC.

V gene TRBV4-2 combines with J gene TRBJ1-1, with a weak D call TRBD1 (5 bases). V was shortened by 0 bases and J by 5 bases, with 16 bases between the two germline ends. The length of the CDR3 is 16 residues. CDR1 LGHNA and CDR2 YNFKEQ come from the germline V gene. CDR3 loop: CASSQDYGGRLTEAFF. DNA for the CDR3: TGTGCCAGCAGCCAAGATTACGGGGGAAGACTAACTGAAGCTTTCTTT.

This clone was detected only a few times. The rearrangement joins TRBV27 to TRBJ1-5, with unresolved D. The ends were cut back, 5 bases at V and 2 bases at J, with 7 bases in the middle. The CDR3 is 13 amino acids. Germline V CDR1 and CDR2: MNHEY, SMNVEV (reference sequence). CDR3 in amino acids: CASSRRGNQPQHF. CDR3 bases: TGTGCCAGCAGTAGGAGGGGCAATCAGCCCCAGCATTTT.

This rearrangement joins TRBV4-1 to TRBJ2-5, with 9 bases aligning to TRBD2. V was clipped by 4 bases and J by 2 bases; unmatched bases: 11. There are 17 residues in the CDR3. Germline CDR1 reads MGHRA; CDR2 reads YSYEKL. CDR3 protein: CASSRSGGPALQETQYF. The CDR3 nucleotides read TGCGCCAGCAGCCGGAGCGGGGGGCCCGCATTACAAGAGACCCAGTACTTC.

This rearrangement joins TRBV30 to TRBJ2-7, with TRBD1 matching 8 bases. Losses at the gene ends were 6 bases for V and 1 base for J; bases not matched to a gene: 8. The CDR3 has 14 residues. Looked up from germline, CDR1 is GTSNPN and CDR2 is SVGIG (reference sequence). CDR3 protein: CACLPDRASYEQYF. As DNA, the CDR3 is TGTGCCTGCCTTCCGGACAGGGCATCCTACGAGCAGTACTTC.

J is TRBJ1-2 and V is TRBV9; 7 bases are a match to TRBD1. The CDR3 has 14 residues. CDR1 is SGDLS, CDR2 YYNGEE, per germline. V dropped 2 bases and J dropped 6; count of bases not matched to a gene: 7. CDR3 in amino acids: CASSVRQGTDGYTF. CDR3 in DNA: TGTGCCAGCAGCGTTCGACAGGGAACCGATGGCTACACCTTC. Full variable domain (outside the CDR3, taken from reference TRBV9 and TRBJ1-2): DSGVTQTPKHLITATGQRVTLRCSPRSGDLSVYWYQQSLDQGLQFLIQYYNGEERAKGNILERFSAQQFPDLHSELNLSSLELGDSALYFCASSVRQGTDGYTFGSGTRLTVV.

This clone was seen just once. CDR3 DNA: TGTGCCAGCAGTTACTATCCACAGGGGGGAACCGGGGAGCTGTTTTTT. This gives the protein CASSYYPQGGTGELFF. V gene TRBV6-6 combines with J gene TRBJ2-2, with 8 bases matching TRBD1. Germline V gives CDR1 MNHNY, CDR2 SVGAGI (reference sequence). This CDR3 comprises 16 residues. J was trimmed by 5 bases and V by 1 base; bases with no gene match: 6.

This clone came up once. This rearrangement joins TRBV5-6 to TRBJ1-1; D may be TRBD1 (6 bases). V lost 4 bases to trimming and J lost 0 bases, with 13 bases between them. The CDR3 runs 15 residues. CDR1 and CDR2 (germline): SGHDT, YYEEEE. The CDR3 protein is CASSRRGHLNTEAFF. The CDR3, as DNA: TGTGCCAGCAGCCGCAGGGGACACCTGAACACTGAAGCTTTCTTT.

The chain uses TRBV28 and TRBJ2-2; tentatively, D is TRBD1 (6 bases). Germline CDR1 MDHEN, CDR2 SYDVKM. V lost 6 bases, J lost 2 bases, and 13 bases lay in between. This CDR3 has 15 residues. The CDR3 loop is CASSLRTVNTGELFF. As DNA, the CDR3 is TGTGCCAGCAGCCTGCGGACAGTCAACACCGGGGAGCTGTTTTTT. The entire variable domain, with the rest obtained from reference TRBV28 and TRBJ2-2, is as follows: DVKVTQSSRYLVKRTGEKVFLECVQDMDHENMFWYRQDPGLGLRLIYFSYDVKMKEKGDIPEGYSVSREKKERFSLILESASTNQTSMYLCASSLRTVNTGELFFGEGSRLTVL.

This chain uses TRBV18 with TRBJ2-7; 9 bases are shared with TRBD1. The CDR3 contains 15 residues. The ends lost 3 bases at V and 5 bases at J; junction bases unmatched: 8. CDR1 is KGHSH, CDR2 LQKENI, per germline. The CDR3 nucleotides are TGTGCCAGCTCACCGGGACAGGGAATTAACAACGAGCAGTACTTC. Translated, it gives CASSPGQGINNEQYF.

There are a few counts of this clone. This rearrangement joins TRBV5-5 to TRBJ1-5; the D is unclear. The CDR3 has 14 amino acids. V dropped 0 bases and J dropped 7 bases, with 11 bases sitting between them. The germline CDR1 and CDR2 sequences are SGHKS and YYEKEE (reference sequence). The CDR3 DNA is TGTGCCAGCAGCTTGGATGTCGGTAGCCAGCCCCAGCATTTT. Encoded protein: CASSLDVGSQPQHF.

The gene calls are TRBV29-1 and TRBJ2-3; D gene unclear. Germline loops: CDR1 SQVTM, CDR2 ANQGSEA. The germline V and J ends were trimmed by 3 bases and 0 bases, with 7 bases remaining between them. This CDR3 has 13 amino acids. The CDR3 DNA sequence: TGCAGCGTTGATCGCGCCAGCACAGATACGCAGTATTTT. Protein sequence: CSVDRASTDTQYF.

This chain joins TRBV11-1 and TRBJ2-1, with TRBD2 matching over 11 bases. V lost 4 bases to trimming and J lost 12 bases; unmatched junction nucleotides: 11. This CDR3 has 15 amino acids. The germline gives CDR1 SGHAT, CDR2 FQDESV (reference sequence). The CDR3 DNA reads TGTGCCAGCAGCTCAAAGACTAGCGGGGTTTCAGGGCAGTTCTTC. Amino acids: CASSSKTSGVSGQFF.

This clone came up once. V is TRBV19 and J is TRBJ1-1; D not resolved. CDR3 size: 14 residues. V lost 4 bases to trimming and J lost 1 base, with 10 bases between them. Germline V gene data show CDR1 as LNHDA and CDR2 as SQIVND (reference sequence). The CDR3 protein is CASSRYTRNTEAFF. The DNA for the CDR3 is TGTGCCAGTAGTAGATATACAAGGAACACTGAAGCTTTCTTT.

This sequence joins TRBV11-3 and TRBJ1-1, with 9 bases lining up with TRBD1. This CDR3 spans 18 amino acids. Per germline, CDR1 SGHNT and CDR2 YENEEA. V was clipped by 0 bases and J by 2 bases; unmatched bases: 10. CDR3 coding DNA: TGTGCCAGCAGCTTAGAGGGAACGGGACAGGGTAAAAACACTGAAGCTTTCTTT. This translates into CASSLEGTGQGKNTEAFF. Looking up the rest from reference TRBV11-3 and TRBJ1-1 gives the full variable domain: EAGVVQSPRYKIIEKKQPVAFWCNPISGHNTLYWYLQNLGQGPELLIRYENEEAVDDSQLPKDRFSAERLKGVDSTLKIQPAELGDSAVYLCASSLEGTGQGKNTEAFFGQGTRLTVV.

V usage is TRBV19 and J usage is TRBJ1-5; D is ambiguous. CDR1 is LNHDA and CDR2 is SQIVND in the germline V gene (reference sequence). The CDR3 is 15 residues long. V lost 4 bases to trimming and J lost 4 bases, with 14 bases between them. The CDR3 region is CASSKPPDKNQPQHF. CDR3 in DNA: TGTGCCAGTAGTAAACCCCCCGACAAGAATCAGCCCCAGCATTTT.

V is TRBV5-4 and J is TRBJ1-3, with 7 nucleotides matching TRBD1. This CDR3 is 15 amino acids long. V dropped 4 bases and J dropped 4; count of bases not matched to a gene: 8. CDR1 and CDR2 from the germline V gene are SGHNT and YYREEE (reference sequence). The CDR3 is CASSLTGYAGNTIYF. DNA for the CDR3: TGTGCCAGCAGCCTGACAGGGTACGCCGGAAACACCATATATTTT.

This clone turned up a few times. The chain joins TRBV19 to TRBJ2-1; TRBD1 matches at 8 bases. Germline loops: CDR1 LNHDA, CDR2 SQIVND (reference sequence). The CDR3 is made up of 13 amino acids. Unmatched junction bases numbered 13, after V lost 9 bases and J lost 12 bases. DNA of the CDR3: TGTGCCAGGCCCCCCTGGGGACAGGAAGGGCAGTTCTTC. Translating it yields CARPPWGQEGQFF.

This sequence joins TRBV4-3 and TRBJ1-5; perhaps TRBD1 as D (6 bases). The CDR3 consists of 15 residues. V was clipped by 4 bases and J by 5 bases, with 15 bases between them. Germline V gene sequence: CDR1 LGHNA, CDR2 YSLEER. The DNA for the CDR3 is TGCGCCAGCAGCCCATTGATCGGACAGTATCAGCCCCAGCATTTT. Translating gives CASSPLIGQYQPQHF.

This chain's CDR3 is CASSLGLGRNTGELFF. CDR3 coding DNA: TGTGCCAGCAGTCTAGGTCTGGGGAGAAACACCGGGGAGCTGTTTTTT. The rearrangement links TRBV6-6 to TRBJ2-2, with a weak D call TRBD2 (5 bases). Trimming took 5 bases from V and 2 from J, leaving 15 bases between them. Germline V gives CDR1 MNHNY, CDR2 SVGAGI (reference sequence). This CDR3 has 16 amino acids.

The V gene is TRBV5-6, the J gene TRBJ1-2; no clear D gene. This CDR3 region has 12 residues. Trimming cost V 0 bases and J 7 bases, with 7 bases left between them. Germline V CDR1 and CDR2: SGHDT, YYEEEE. The DNA for the CDR3 is TGTGCCAGCAGCTTGGTGAGGGCTGGCTACACCTTC. Protein: CASSLVRAGYTF.